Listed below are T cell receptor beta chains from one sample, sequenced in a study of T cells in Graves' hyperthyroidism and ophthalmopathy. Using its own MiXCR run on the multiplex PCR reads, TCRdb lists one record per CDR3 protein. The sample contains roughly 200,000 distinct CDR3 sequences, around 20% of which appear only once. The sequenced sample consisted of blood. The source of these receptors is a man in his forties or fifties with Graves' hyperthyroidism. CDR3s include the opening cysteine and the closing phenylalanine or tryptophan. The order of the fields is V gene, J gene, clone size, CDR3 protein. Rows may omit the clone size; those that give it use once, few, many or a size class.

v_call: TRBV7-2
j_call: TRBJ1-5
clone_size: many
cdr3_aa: CASSLVLGQGVNQPQHF

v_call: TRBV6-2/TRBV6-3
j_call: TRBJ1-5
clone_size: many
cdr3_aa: CASRGLGYSNQPQHF

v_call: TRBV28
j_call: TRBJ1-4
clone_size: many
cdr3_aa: CASSLSGQGFEKLFF

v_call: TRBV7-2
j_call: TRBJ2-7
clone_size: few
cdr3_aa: CASSLEQGGEQYF

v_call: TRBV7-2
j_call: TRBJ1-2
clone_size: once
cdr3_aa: CASSETGGALVGYTF

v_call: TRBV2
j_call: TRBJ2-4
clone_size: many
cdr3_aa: CASRAGPSRKDIQYF

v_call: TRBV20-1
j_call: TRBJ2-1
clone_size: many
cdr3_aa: CSALGRGGNEQFF

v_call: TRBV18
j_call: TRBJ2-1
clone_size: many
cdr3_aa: CASSPGTENEQFF

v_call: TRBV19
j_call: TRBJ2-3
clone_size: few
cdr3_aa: CASSRPGAQKGADTQYF

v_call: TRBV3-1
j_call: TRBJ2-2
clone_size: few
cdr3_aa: CASSQVGGASANTGELFF

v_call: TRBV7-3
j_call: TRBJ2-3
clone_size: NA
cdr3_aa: CASSSRPTLTQYF

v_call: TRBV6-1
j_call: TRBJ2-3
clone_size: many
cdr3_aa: CASRESTDTQYF

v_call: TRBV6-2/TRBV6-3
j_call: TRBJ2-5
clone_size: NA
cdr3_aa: CASSLKKGLAPQETQYF

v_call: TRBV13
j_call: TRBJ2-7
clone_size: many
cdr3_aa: CASSGRQGYEQYF

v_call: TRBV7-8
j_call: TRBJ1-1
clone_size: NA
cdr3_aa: CASSSHRGPNTEAFF

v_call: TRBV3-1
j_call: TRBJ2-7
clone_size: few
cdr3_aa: CASSQDWDRASEQYF

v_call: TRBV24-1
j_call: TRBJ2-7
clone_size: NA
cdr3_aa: CATSAGQGVYEQYF

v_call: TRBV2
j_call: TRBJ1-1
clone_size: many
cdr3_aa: CASSNYMNTEAFF

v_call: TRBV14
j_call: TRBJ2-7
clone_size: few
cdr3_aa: CASSQEFGTRAFSYEQYF

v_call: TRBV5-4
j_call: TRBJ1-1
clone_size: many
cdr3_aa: CASSQDTTNTEAFF

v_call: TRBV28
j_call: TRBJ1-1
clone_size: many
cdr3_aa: CASSLSGTGGTAEAFF

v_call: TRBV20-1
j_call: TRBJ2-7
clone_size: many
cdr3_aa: CSAGLTTGEQYF

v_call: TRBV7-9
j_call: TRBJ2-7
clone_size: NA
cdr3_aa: CASSTGQATYEQYF

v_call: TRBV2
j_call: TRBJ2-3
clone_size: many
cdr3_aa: CASSGPFTDTQYF

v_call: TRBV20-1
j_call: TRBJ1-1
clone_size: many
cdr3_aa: CSAWTNTEAFF

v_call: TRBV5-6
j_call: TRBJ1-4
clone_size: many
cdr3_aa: CASSLERRASSADRATNEKLFF

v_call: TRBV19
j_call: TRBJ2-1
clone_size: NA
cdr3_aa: CAGSIDNGGANNEQFF

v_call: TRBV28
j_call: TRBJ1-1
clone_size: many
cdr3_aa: CARKTRADTEAFF

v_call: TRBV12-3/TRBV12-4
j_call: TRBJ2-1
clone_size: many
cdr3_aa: CASSLGTGANNEQFF

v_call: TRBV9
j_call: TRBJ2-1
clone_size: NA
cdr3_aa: CASSADRDFTYNEQFF

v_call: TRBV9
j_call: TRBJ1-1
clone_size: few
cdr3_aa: CASSVSATGRLGVNTEAFF

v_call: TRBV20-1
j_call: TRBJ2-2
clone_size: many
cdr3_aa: CSASKTGVTGELFF

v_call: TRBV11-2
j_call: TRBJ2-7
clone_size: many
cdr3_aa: CASSLSGRGGEQYF

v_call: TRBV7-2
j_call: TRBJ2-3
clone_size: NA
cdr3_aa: CASSLRPGLAGGQDTQYF

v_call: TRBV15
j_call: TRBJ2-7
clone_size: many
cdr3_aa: CATSRDGRVREQYF

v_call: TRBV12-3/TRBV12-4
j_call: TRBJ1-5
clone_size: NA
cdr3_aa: CASSFFFFFRRGGSSWYQPQHF

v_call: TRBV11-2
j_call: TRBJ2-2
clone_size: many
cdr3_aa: CASSELGLHTGELFF

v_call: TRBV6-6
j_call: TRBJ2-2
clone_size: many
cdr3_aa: CASSYENGELFF

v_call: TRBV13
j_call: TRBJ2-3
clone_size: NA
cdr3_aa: CASSSGLAGGLDTQYF

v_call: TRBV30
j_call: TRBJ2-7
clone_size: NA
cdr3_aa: CAWRGRGFPYEQYF

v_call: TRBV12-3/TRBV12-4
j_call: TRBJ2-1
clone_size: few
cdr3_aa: CATTSGGIGEQFF

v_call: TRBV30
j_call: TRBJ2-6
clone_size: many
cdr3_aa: CAWSEGNSGANVLTF

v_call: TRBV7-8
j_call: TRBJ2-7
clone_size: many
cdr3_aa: CASSINRDRSSYEQYF

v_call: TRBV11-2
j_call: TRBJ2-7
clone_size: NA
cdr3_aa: CASSYTGQGWVWQYF

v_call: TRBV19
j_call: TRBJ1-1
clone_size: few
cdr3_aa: CASSTTGEGTEAFF

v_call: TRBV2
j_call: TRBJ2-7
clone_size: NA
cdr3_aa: CASSESEDSTYEQYF

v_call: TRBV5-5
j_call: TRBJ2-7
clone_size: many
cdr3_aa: CASSTLPGQGNYEQYF

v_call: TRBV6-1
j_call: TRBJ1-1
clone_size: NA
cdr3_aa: CASSDTGFFTEAFF

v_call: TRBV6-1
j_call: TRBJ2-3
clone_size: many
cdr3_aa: CATDLSTDTQYF